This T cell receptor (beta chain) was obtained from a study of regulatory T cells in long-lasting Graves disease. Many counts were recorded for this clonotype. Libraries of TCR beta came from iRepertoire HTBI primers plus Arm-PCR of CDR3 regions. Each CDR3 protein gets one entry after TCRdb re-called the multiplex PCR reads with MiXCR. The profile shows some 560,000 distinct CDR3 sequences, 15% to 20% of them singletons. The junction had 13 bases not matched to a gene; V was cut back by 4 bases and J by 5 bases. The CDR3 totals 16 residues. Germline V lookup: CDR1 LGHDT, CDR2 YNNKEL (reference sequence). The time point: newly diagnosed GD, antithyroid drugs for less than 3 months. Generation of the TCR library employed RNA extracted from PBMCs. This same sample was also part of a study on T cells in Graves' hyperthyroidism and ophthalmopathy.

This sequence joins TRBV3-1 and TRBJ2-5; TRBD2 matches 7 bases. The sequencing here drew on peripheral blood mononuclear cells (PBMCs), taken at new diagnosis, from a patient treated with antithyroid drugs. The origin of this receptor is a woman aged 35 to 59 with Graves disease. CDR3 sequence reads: CASSLRTGGGGETQYF. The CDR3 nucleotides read TGTGCCAGCAGCCTCCGGACGGGAGGTGGAGGGGAGACCCAGTACTTC.